This entry concerns a single T cell receptor beta chain. This record comes from a study of early T cells in non-severe SARS-CoV-2 infection. On the study more broadly: Sequencing of unsorted whole blood was done on bulk RNA, leaving chains unpaired.

TCRdb reprocessed the 5' RACE reads via MiXCR and lists one record per CDR3 protein. The sample lists about 60,000 distinct CDR3 sequences; around 10% were seen once. CDR3 length: 15 residues. The V gene's germline CDR1 is MGHDK and CDR2 SYGVNS. The V end lost 3 bases, the J end lost 3 bases, and 13 bases lay between the germline ends. The source material was whole blood. The rearrangement links TRBV25-1 to TRBJ2-3; D is perhaps TRBD2 (6 bases). The clonotype comes from an adult who was a healthcare worker with PCR-confirmed SARS-CoV-2 infection or an uninfected control (not recorded which). CDR3 sequence: CASSDWQGGTDTQYF. The DNA of the CDR3 is TGTGCCAGCAGTGACTGGCAGGGAGGTACAGATACGCAGTATTTT.